Shown below are 19 T cell receptor beta chains from a single sample sequenced in a study of T cell responses to AZD1222 COVID-19 vaccine. Sequencing used immunoSEQ multiplex PCR; TCRdb keeps in-frame clones, though not all of them. The sample has around 150,000 clones; approximately 95% are singletons. Sequencing used peripheral blood, obtained 28 days after the second AZD1222 dose. The receptors derive from an adult who received the AZD1222 COVID-19 vaccine.

The V gene is TRBV9, the J gene TRBJ1-4; no clear D. This CDR3 comprises 13 residues. Germline V CDR1 and CDR2: SGDLS, YYNGEE. Trimming left V 4 bases short and J 9 bases short, with 13 bases between. The CDR3: CASSTDSGKKLFF. In DNA form, the CDR3 reads TGTGCCAGCAGCACGGACTCCGGGAAAAAACTGTTTTTT.

This clone was found once. J is TRBJ1-2 and V is TRBV7-9; 9 bases fit TRBD1. Unmatched junction bases numbered 7, after V lost 5 bases and J lost 6 bases. CDR3 size: 14 residues. Germline V CDR1 and CDR2: SEHNR, FQNEAQ (reference sequence). CDR3 sequence (DNA): TGTGCCAGCAGCCTTACAGGGGGCGCCAATGGCTACACCTTC. It codes for CASSLTGGANGYTF. Filled out from reference TRBV7-9 and TRBJ1-2, the complete variable domain reads DTGVSQNPRHKITKRGQNVTFRCDPISEHNRLYWYRQTLGQGPEFLTYFQNEAQLEKSRLLSDRFSAERPKGSFSTLEIQRTEQGDSAMYLCASSLTGGANGYTFGSGTRLTVV.

The V call is TRBV4-1, the J call TRBJ1-1; possibly TRBD1 for D (6 bases). Trimming cost V 3 bases and J 1 base, with 21 bases left between them. From germline, CDR1 is MGHRA and CDR2 YSYEKL. CDR3 length equals 18 residues. CDR3: CASSQIHGTNRENTEAFF. The DNA for the CDR3 is TGCGCCAGCAGCCAGATACACGGAACTAACAGGGAGAACACTGAAGCTTTCTTT.

The chain carries TRBV30 and TRBJ1-5; D is possibly TRBD1 (5 bases). Looked up from germline, CDR1 is GTSNPN and CDR2 is SVGIG (reference sequence). V was clipped by 2 bases and J by 4 bases, with 15 bases between them. This CDR3 region has 15 residues. CDR3 loop: CAWSWAGSANQPQHF. The CDR3 region has the DNA TGTGCCTGGAGTTGGGCAGGGTCCGCGAATCAGCCCCAGCATTTT.

This chain uses TRBV28 with TRBJ1-2; D remains ambiguous. There are 14 residues in the CDR3. Germline values: CDR1 MDHEN, CDR2 SYDVKM. V was pared by 1 base and J by 8 bases, with 14 bases between. As DNA, the CDR3 is TGTGCCAGCAGTTTATCTTGGAGGGCGAGGGGCTACACCTTC. Translated: CASSLSWRARGYTF.

This sequence joins TRBV27 and TRBJ1-2, with D tentatively TRBD1 (6 bases). The CDR3 covers 15 residues. Trimming removed 4 bases from V and 4 bases from J, with 16 bases in between. Looked up from germline, CDR1 is MNHEY and CDR2 is SMNVEV (reference sequence). The CDR3 coding sequence is TGTGCCAGCAGTTACCAACAGGGAGGGCTCTATGGCTACACCTTC. Its translation: CASSYQQGGLYGYTF.

The V call is TRBV1, the J call TRBJ2-5; the D call in the table, TRBD1, was not verified against the DNA. TRBV1 is noted as a pseudogene. This CDR3 has 12 residues. The CDR3 DNA reads TGCACCTACTTGGGGCCGCGTGAGACCCAGTACTTC. As protein: CTYLGPRETQYF.

The V gene is TRBV7-6, the J gene TRBJ2-2; 8 bases line up with TRBD2. Germline CDR1 SGHVS, CDR2 FNYEAQ. V trimming: 0 bases; J trimming: 4 bases; junction bases outside the gene matches: 4. This CDR3 region has 16 residues. The CDR3 spells CASSLAGTSGTGELFF. Here the CDR3 DNA reads TGTGCCAGCAGCTTAGCTGGGACTAGTGGCACCGGGGAGCTGTTTTTT.

This chain uses TRBV19 with TRBJ1-5, with 8 bases aligning to TRBD1. Per germline, CDR1 LNHDA and CDR2 SQIVND (reference sequence). The V gene end was trimmed by 5 bases and the J gene end by 3 bases; junction bases not matched to a gene: 9. CDR3 length equals 16 residues. CDR3 sequence (DNA): TGTGCCAGTAGTGCCGGACAGGGACCTCACAATCAGCCCCAGCATTTT. It translates to CASSAGQGPHNQPQHF. The full variable domain, rest sourced from reference TRBV19 and TRBJ1-5, is DGGITQSPKYLFRKEGQNVTLSCEQNLNHDAMYWYRQDPGQGLRLIYYSQIVNDFQKGDIAEGYSVSREKKESFPLTVTSAQKNPTAFYLCASSAGQGPHNQPQHFGDGTRLSIL.

The V and J genes are TRBV28 and TRBJ1-1; D not resolved. The CDR3 length is 12 residues. With 6 bases removed from V and 2 bases from J, the gap between germline ends came to 7 bases. CDR1 and CDR2 from the germline V gene are MDHEN and SYDVKM. The DNA of the CDR3 is TGTGCCAGCAGGCTCCTAAACACTGAAGCTTTCTTT. It translates to CASRLLNTEAFF.

The V call is TRBV27, the J call TRBJ1-2; a weak D match, TRBD1 (6 bases). Looked up from germline, CDR1 is MNHEY and CDR2 is SMNVEV (reference sequence). The CDR3 consists of 12 residues. Deletions cut 8 bases from V and 7 bases from J, with 14 bases between. The chain's CDR3 is CASSQGSSGYTF. Here the CDR3 DNA reads TGTGCCAGCTCCCAGGGGTCTTCTGGCTACACCTTC.

The J gene is TRBJ1-1, the V gene TRBV6-4; D gene uncertain. V lost 9 bases and J lost 4, with 18 bases in between. The CDR3 sequence is 14 residues long. From germline, CDR1 is MRHNA and CDR2 SNTAGT. The CDR3 DNA reads as TGTGCCAGTAACCCACAGCAGCTGGGCACTGAAGCTTTCTTT. This codes for CASNPQQLGTEAFF.

The genes are TRBV6-5 and TRBJ1-2; unclear D gene. V dropped 5 bases and J dropped 4 bases, with 17 bases sitting between them. Per the germline V gene, CDR1 is MNHEY and CDR2 is SVGAGI. The CDR3 is 15 residues long. The CDR3 sequence is CASSTRGGGLYGYTF. In DNA form, the CDR3 reads TGTGCCAGCAGTACCCGCGGCGGAGGCCTCTATGGCTACACCTTC.

This chain uses TRBV5-6 with TRBJ1-6; D unresolved. This CDR3 region has 15 residues. Between the trimmed V and J ends, which lost 1 base and 0 bases, there was a span of 5 bases. Looked up from germline, CDR1 is SGHDT and CDR2 is YYEEEE. The chain's CDR3 is CASSLLSSYNSPLHF. The CDR3, as DNA: TGTGCCAGCAGCTTGCTCAGCTCCTATAATTCACCCCTCCACTTT.

This clone came up once. The DNA of the CDR3 is TGTGCCAGCGTGGGGACACCCTACGAGCAGTACTTC. It encodes CASVGTPYEQYF. The chain uses TRBV2 and TRBJ2-7; TRBD1 is a possible D gene (6 bases). Germline V gives CDR1 SNHLY, CDR2 FYNNEI. The V end was cut by 8 bases, the J end by 2 bases, with 10 bases between. The CDR3 runs to 12 residues.

The V call is TRBV2, the J call TRBJ1-2; 8 positions agree with TRBD1. CDR3 size: 19 residues. Germline CDR1 reads SNHLY; CDR2 reads FYNNEI. Losses at the gene ends were 8 bases for V and 3 bases for J; bases not matched to a gene: 23. The CDR3 protein is CASGPNGQGDRALYYGYTF. In nucleotides, the CDR3 is TGTGCCAGCGGGCCAAACGGACAGGGCGACAGGGCCCTCTACTATGGCTACACCTTC. Using reference TRBV2 and TRBJ1-2 for the parts outside the CDR3, the full variable domain is EPEVTQTPSHQVTQMGQEVILRCVPISNHLYFYWYRQILGQKVEFLVSFYNNEISEKSEIFDDQFSVERPDGSNFTLKIRSTKLEDSAMYFCASGPNGQGDRALYYGYTFGSGTRLTVV.

The chain uses TRBV19 and TRBJ2-5; the D is unclear. CDR1 and CDR2 (germline): LNHDA, SQIVND (reference sequence). V dropped 8 bases and J dropped 5 bases, with 15 bases sitting between them. The CDR3 is 13 amino acids. The CDR3 spells CASGRGSGETQYF. The CDR3 DNA reads as TGTGCCAGTGGTCGCGGTAGTGGGGAGACCCAGTACTTC. The complete variable domain, with remaining parts taken from reference TRBV19 and TRBJ2-5, reads DGGITQSPKYLFRKEGQNVTLSCEQNLNHDAMYWYRQDPGQGLRLIYYSQIVNDFQKGDIAEGYSVSREKKESFPLTVTSAQKNPTAFYLCASGRGSGETQYFGPGTRLLVL.

The chain carries TRBV7-9 and TRBJ1-1; D may be TRBD1 (5 bases). The CDR3 consists of 12 residues. V was shortened by 6 bases and J by 11 bases, with 16 bases between the two germline ends. Germline V lookup: CDR1 SEHNR, CDR2 FQNEAQ (reference sequence). The CDR3 nucleotides are TGTGCCAGCAGTTATCGATGGCCAGGGGCTTTCTTT. It yields the protein CASSYRWPGAFF.

The V call is TRBV28, the J call TRBJ1-5; TRBD1 might be the D (5 bases). The germline gives CDR1 MDHEN, CDR2 SYDVKM. CDR3 length equals 15 residues. V dropped 5 bases and J dropped 7 bases, with 18 bases sitting between them. CDR3 bases: TGTGCCAGCAGTATACAGGTCGGAGCGGGGCAGCCCCAGCATTTT. Its translation is CASSIQVGAGQPQHF.